These 10 T cell receptor beta chains were all obtained from the same sample, sequenced in a study of blood T cell repertoires in COVID-19. Method: immunoSEQ multiplex PCR; TCRdb's copy keeps in-frame clones and lacks some. The sample holds approximately 170,000 clones, around 80% seen once. Sequencing was carried out using PBMCs or T cells enriched from blood (not recorded which). All receptors come from a woman between 65 and 79 years old in a cohort exposed to, infected with or recovered from COVID-19 (not recorded which).

The chain carries TRBV5-1 and TRBJ2-7; weak D call: TRBD2 (6 bases). V dropped 2 bases and J dropped 1 base, with 10 bases sitting between them. The CDR3 contains 14 residues. From germline, CDR1 is SGHRS and CDR2 YFSETQ. CDR3 nucleotide sequence: TGCGCCAGCAGCTTAACGGGGACTTCCTACGAGCAGTACTTC. Translated, it gives CASSLTGTSYEQYF.

This sequence joins TRBV7-3 and TRBJ2-1; the D gene is possibly TRBD2 (8 bases). V gave up 5 bases and J gave up 6 bases, with 23 bases separating them. The CDR3 sequence is 17 residues long. CDR1 is SGHTA and CDR2 is FQGTGA in the germline V gene. Written as DNA, the CDR3 is TGTGCCAGCAGCCCTCGGGAGGGGGCCTGGATTGGCAATGAGCAGTTCTTC. Its translation is CASSPREGAWIGNEQFF.

This clone has just one count. The rearrangement joins TRBV28 to TRBJ1-1; D may be TRBD1 (5 bases). Per the germline V gene, CDR1 is MDHEN and CDR2 is SYDVKM. The CDR3 consists of 16 residues. V dropped 1 base and J dropped 0 bases, with 12 bases sitting between them. CDR3 region: CASSLLRGPMNTEAFF. CDR3 nucleotide sequence: TGTGCCAGCAGTTTATTGCGGGGACCCATGAACACTGAAGCTTTCTTT.

This chain joins TRBV4-1 and TRBJ2-7, with 10 bases identical to TRBD1. The germline V gene encodes CDR1 MGHRA and CDR2 YSYEKL. The trim removed 4 bases at V and 4 bases at J, leaving 10 bases unmatched. This CDR3 is 16 amino acids long. The CDR3: CASSLLWDRGTYEQYF. In DNA, the CDR3 is TGCGCCAGCAGCCTTTTGTGGGACAGGGGTACATACGAGCAGTACTTC.

The chain is built from TRBV7-2 and TRBJ1-6, with TRBD1 matching 10 bases. V shed 4 bases and J 9 bases; nucleotides not matched to a gene: 6. This CDR3 contains 15 residues. The germline V gene has CDR1 SGHTA and CDR2 FQGNSA. The CDR3 sequence: CASSSGGTGVSPLHF. The CDR3 DNA reads TGTGCCAGCAGCTCCGGCGGGACAGGGGTTTCACCCCTCCACTTT.

The chain couples TRBV9 to TRBJ2-3, with D maybe TRBD1 (6 bases). The CDR3 is 16 residues long. Trimming took off 0 bases at V and 4 bases at J, with 15 bases between the two ends. Germline-derived CDR1 and CDR2 are SGDLS and YYNGEE. CDR3 DNA sequence: TGTGCCAGCAGCGTAGGGGGACACACCGGGGCAGATACGCAGTATTTT. Its translation: CASSVGGHTGADTQYF. Using reference TRBV9 and TRBJ2-3 for the parts outside the CDR3, the full variable domain is DSGVTQTPKHLITATGQRVTLRCSPRSGDLSVYWYQQSLDQGLQFLIQYYNGEERAKGNILERFSAQQFPDLHSELNLSSLELGDSALYFCASSVGGHTGADTQYFGPGTRLTVL.

The chain joins TRBV30 to TRBJ1-6, with D possibly matching TRBD1 (5 bases). The CDR3 consists of 15 residues. The ends were cut back, 0 bases at V and 7 bases at J, with 13 bases in the middle. CDR1 and CDR2 from the germline V gene are GTSNPN and SVGIG (reference sequence). In DNA, the CDR3 is TGTGCCTGGAGTGTACTTAAGGGGAGGAATTCACCCCTCCACTTT. Translated: CAWSVLKGRNSPLHF.

The chain is built from TRBV29-1 and TRBJ2-3, with TRBD1 matching 8 bases. J lost 0 bases, V lost 4 bases, and 3 bases had no gene match. The CDR3 loop spans 14 amino acids. Germline V gene lookup returns CDR1 SQVTM and CDR2 ANQGSEA. The CDR3 sequence: CSVGRTGSTDTQYF. In nucleotides, the CDR3 is TGCAGCGTTGGAAGGACAGGGAGCACAGATACGCAGTATTTT.

This chain joins TRBV5-5 and TRBJ2-3; 8 bases line up with TRBD2. The CDR3 has 18 residues. V shed 3 bases and J 0 bases; nucleotides not matched to a gene: 12. Germline V gene sequence: CDR1 SGHKS, CDR2 YYEKEE (reference sequence). The DNA for the CDR3 is TGTGCCAGCAGCTCGACACAGCGGGAGATCAGGAGCACAGATACGCAGTATTTT. Translating it yields CASSSTQREIRSTDTQYF.

V gene TRBV5-6 combines with J gene TRBJ1-1; D gene ambiguous. Between the trimmed V and J ends, which lost 0 bases and 1 base, there was a span of 7 bases. This CDR3 comprises 14 residues. CDR1 is SGHDT, CDR2 YYEEEE, per germline. Here the CDR3 DNA reads TGTGCCAGCAGCTTGGGACAACCGAACACTGAAGCTTTCTTT. Translating gives CASSLGQPNTEAFF.